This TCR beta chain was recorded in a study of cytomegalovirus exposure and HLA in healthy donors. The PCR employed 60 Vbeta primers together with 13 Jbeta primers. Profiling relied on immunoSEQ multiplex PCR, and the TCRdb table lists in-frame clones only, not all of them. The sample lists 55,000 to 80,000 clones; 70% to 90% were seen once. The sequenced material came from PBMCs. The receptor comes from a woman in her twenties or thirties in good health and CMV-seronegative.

The CDR3 coding sequence is TGTGCCAGCAGCTTGAGACAGGGTGTCACCGGGGAGCTGTTTTTT. Protein sequence: CASSLRQGVTGELFF. The chain recombines TRBV5-5 with TRBJ2-2; 7 bases agree with TRBD1. The CDR3 sequence is 15 residues long. From germline, CDR1 is SGHKS and CDR2 YYEKEE (reference sequence). J was trimmed by 4 bases and V by 1 base; bases with no gene match: 4.